The text below deals with one TCR beta chain. The specificity of this receptor is unknown. Within one base of it there is no much larger clone, and no base qualities were kept. These data originate in a study of blood T cell repertoires in COVID-19 (dated by TCRdb to about 2020). At the level of the whole study: Samples from collaborators originated in the United States, Italy and Spain and spanned both the acute and convalescent phases of COVID-19. The sample metadata nearly always contained a de-identified subject ID, COVID-19 status, age in years and sex. The prospective study material was composed of cDNA or gDNA derived from T cells, B-cell-depleted T cells, or PBMCs. HLA class I and class II types, where available, came from metadata supplied by the sample provider rather than from assay-based typing. The repertoires were released in a freely available public database intended as a resource for research on the immune response to SARS-CoV-2. Deeply sampled blood TCRbeta repertoires from subjects exposed to, actively infected with, or recovered from COVID-19 were included in the dataset. Samples were obtained from the ongoing ImmuneRACE study (first 160 participants) and from some 1,200 subjects provided by 6 global collaborators. What the work shows at the level of the full study, not this receptor alone: Clinical and demographic metadata were provided uncurated, with the amount varying by source and participant.

TCRbeta CDR3 regions were amplified from genomic DNA using the immunoSEQ Assay, a bias-controlled multiplex PCR. The authors processed their data as follows. Nucleated cell counts per sample were estimated from amplification of reference gene primers within the assay. To quantify the absolute abundance of each unique TCRbeta CDR3 rearrangement, sequence reads were collapsed and filtered. For each sample, productive Simpson clonality was calculated as the square root of Simpson's diversity index over productive rearrangements. The source is immuneACCESS, and TCRdb retained only in-frame sequences with V and J called. Part of the clones is not carried over; for the studies checked, unresolved V genes explain less than half of this, and the remainder is unexplained. From that table come the V and J calls and clone size; the DNA was used to work out D and trimming. This sample holds under 250,000 clones; 80% to 90% were observed only once. The top ten clonotypes cover over 10% of the sample.

The collaborating institutions used their own protocols to collect whole blood in K2EDTA tubes. Collaborator samples were shipped for TCRbeta analysis as frozen whole blood, isolated PBMCs, or DNA extracted from either sample type. The sequenced material came from peripheral blood. This TCR derives from a human donor in a cohort sampled during active COVID-19.

The encoded CDR3 is CASSLATGGPSEKLFF. The DNA reads as follows: TGCGCCAGCAGCTTGGCCACCGGAGGCCCGTCTGAAAAACTGTTTTTT. The rearrangement combines TRBV5-1 with TRBJ1-4; no D gene can be assigned with confidence. Spanning cysteine to phenylalanine, the CDR3 consists of 16 amino acids. Just CDR3 DNA is preserved here, 48 bases in frame from base 1. The germline V gene provides CDR1 SGHRS and CDR2 YFSETQ. V drops 0 bases and J drops 7 bases, leaving 16 bases in between.